The clone carrying this TCR beta chain was seen many times. Its cognate antigen is unknown. The sample originates from a study of CD8 T cells in ankylosing spondylitis. Study-level findings and limits: It appeared that ankylosing spondylitis blood was characterized by a TCR beta motif of fewer than ten highly homologous variants. Clones tied to disease were said to be significantly enriched in matched ankylosing spondylitis synovial fluid. With a CD8+ phenotype, disease-linked clones were relatively rare in peripheral blood.

CDR3 length: 17 residues. Germline V gives CDR1 SGHTA, CDR2 FQGNSA. V trimming: 4 bases; J trimming: 9 bases; junction bases outside the gene matches: 15. TCRdb reanalysed the 5' RACE reads using MiXCR and keeps one entry per CDR3 protein. This sample carries some 180,000 distinct CDR3 sequences, about 20% of them seen once, and the ten largest clones take 4.3%. This TCR was sampled from a male donor aged 10-30 years with ankylosing spondylitis or in good health (not recorded which). J is TRBJ2-1 and V is TRBV7-2; 10 positions match TRBD2. The sample was blood, either unsorted or a sorted T cell fraction (not recorded which). The CDR3: CASSSRWTSGLRVEQFF. DNA for the CDR3: TGTGCCAGCAGCTCGAGGTGGACTAGCGGTCTGAGGGTTGAGCAGTTCTTC.